These 20 T cell receptor beta chains came from one sample sequenced in a study of control samples from healthy donors and cancer patients (dated by TCRdb to 2019 to 2021). Library preparation employed the immunoSEQ multiplex PCR assay. TCRdb's version of the immuneACCESS table is confined to in-frame rearrangements and falls short of the full clone set. An unresolved V gene accounts for under half of the shortfall where checked; the remainder is of unknown origin. The sample has 100,000 to 120,000 clones on record, 88% of them singletons. The top ten clones comprise 3.5% to 4.5% of the sample. What was sequenced was PBMCs. These receptors were taken from a woman in her sixties with lung cancer.

The CDR3 DNA follows: TGTGCCAGCACCCCTGGGACGGCGAACACCGGGGAGCTGTTTTTT. Translated: CASTPGTANTGELFF. The V gene is TRBV11-3, the J gene TRBJ2-2; D is possibly TRBD1 or TRBD2 (5 bases each). From germline, CDR1 is SGHNT and CDR2 YENEEA. The CDR3 extends over 15 amino acids. The ends were cut back, 7 bases at V and 0 bases at J, with 12 bases in the middle.

The rearrangement uses TRBV6-5 and TRBJ2-5; 7 bases fit TRBD1. V dropped 2 bases and J dropped 5; count of bases not matched to a gene: 8. The CDR3 is made up of 15 amino acids. Germline-derived CDR1 and CDR2 are MNHEY and SVGAGI. The CDR3 is CASSYRGPFGETQYF. CDR3 in DNA: TGTGCCAGCAGTTACAGGGGGCCTTTTGGGGAGACCCAGTACTTC.

V and J are TRBV30 and TRBJ1-5, with D perhaps TRBD1 (6 bases). In germline, CDR1 is GTSNPN, CDR2 SVGIG (reference sequence). V lost 1 base and J 0 bases, leaving 13 bases between the germline ends. The CDR3 is 16 amino acids. The CDR3 DNA follows: TGTGCCTGGAGTGGGGGGCAGGGGAATAGCAATCAGCCCCAGCATTTT. Its protein is CAWSGGQGNSNQPQHF.

The chain joins TRBV5-1 to TRBJ2-6; a possible D gene is TRBD1 (5 bases). The CDR3 has 18 residues. V gave up 3 bases and J gave up 0 bases, with 16 bases separating them. Germline lookup yields CDR1 SGHRS and CDR2 YFSETQ. CDR3 DNA sequence: TGCGCCAGCAGCTGGGTGACAGATTCTGACTCTGGGGCCAACGTCCTGACTTTC. Its translation: CASSWVTDSDSGANVLTF.

The rearrangement links TRBV2 to TRBJ1-2; perhaps TRBD1 as D (6 bases). The V end lost 3 bases, the J end lost 3 bases, and 17 bases lay between the germline ends. The CDR3 sequence is 16 residues long. Germline V gene sequence: CDR1 SNHLY, CDR2 FYNNEI. The chain's CDR3 is CASSEVGRGSHYGYTF. CDR3 DNA: TGTGCCAGCAGTGAGGTGGGGAGGGGGAGCCACTATGGCTACACCTTC.

This clone was counted between two and nine times. The V gene is TRBV7-2, the J gene TRBJ2-1; D might be TRBD1 or TRBD2, each matching 6 bases. The germline CDR1 and CDR2 sequences are SGHTA and FQGNSA. CDR3 length equals 15 residues. Trimming shortened V by 0 bases and J by 2 bases, and 8 bases separated the two germline ends. CDR3 coding DNA: TGTGCCAGCAGCTTAGCGGGGGGCCCCTACAATGAGCAGTTCTTC. Protein product: CASSLAGGPYNEQFF.

The chain joins TRBV10-3 to TRBJ2-7; D is perhaps TRBD2 (6 bases). Germline CDR1 reads ENHRY; CDR2 reads SYGVKD. This CDR3 region has 12 residues. Trimming removed 6 bases at V and 4 bases at J, with 10 bases between. This CDR3 is CAIRAGGYEQYF. The CDR3 coding sequence is TGTGCCATCAGGGCCGGGGGATACGAGCAGTACTTC.

The genes are TRBV7-9 and TRBJ1-1; TRBD1 aligns across 9 bases. Germline CDR1 and CDR2: SEHNR and FQNEAQ (reference sequence). The V and J ends lost 2 bases and 7 bases, in that order; junction bases with no gene match: 5. The CDR3 loop spans 14 amino acids. The CDR3 nucleotides are TGTGCCAGCAGCTTACTACAGGGGGCAGGTGAAGCTTTCTTT. Amino acids: CASSLLQGAGEAFF.

V and J are TRBV6-1 and TRBJ1-5, with D unresolved. Looked up from germline, CDR1 is MNHNS and CDR2 is SASEGT. The CDR3 spans 13 residues. The germline V and J ends were trimmed by 3 bases and 9 bases, with 12 bases remaining between them. CDR3 nucleotides: TGTGCCAGCAGTGAGGACCGGGCCAGGCCCCAGCATTTT. This translates into CASSEDRARPQHF.

In its sample, this clone was seen a few times. The chain combines TRBV6-1 with TRBJ2-1, with D possibly matching TRBD2 (5 bases). V was cut by 1 base and J by 6 bases, with 16 bases left in between. CDR3 length: 16 residues. Per the germline V gene, CDR1 is MNHNS and CDR2 is SASEGT. The CDR3 coding sequence is TGTGCCAGCAGTGAAGTCCCGGACTCCAACTCCAATGAGCAGTTCTTC. Its translation: CASSEVPDSNSNEQFF.

The rearrangement joins TRBV5-1 to TRBJ2-6; D may be TRBD1 (5 bases). V was clipped by 4 bases and J by 3 bases, with 8 bases between them. The CDR3 is 14 amino acids. Germline V gene data show CDR1 as SGHRS and CDR2 as YFSETQ. The CDR3 DNA follows: TGCGCCAGCAGCCCCAGGGATGGGGCCAACGTCCTGACTTTC. This gives the protein CASSPRDGANVLTF. Variable domain in full (rest from reference TRBV5-1 and TRBJ2-6): KAGVTQTPRYLIKTRGQQVTLSCSPISGHRSVSWYQQTPGQGLQFLFEYFSETQRNKGNFPGRFSGRQFSNSRSEMNVSTLELGDSALYLCASSPRDGANVLTFGAGSRLTVL.

The chain recombines TRBV3-1 (or the pseudogene TRBV3-2) with TRBJ2-1, with D possibly TRBD2 on 5 matching bases. This CDR3 contains 15 residues. Germline V gene data show CDR1 as LGHDT and CDR2 as YNNKEL (reference sequence). The ends were cut back, 4 bases at V and 5 bases at J, with 15 bases in the middle. The CDR3 spells CASSPRDLGHNEQFF. CDR3 bases: TGTGCCAGCAGCCCCCGGGATCTTGGGCACAATGAGCAGTTCTTC.

The V and J genes are TRBV19 and TRBJ2-3; D possibly corresponds to TRBD2 (5 bases). The V end lost 3 bases, the J end lost 6 bases, and 13 bases lay between the germline ends. Germline V gene lookup returns CDR1 LNHDA and CDR2 SQIVND (reference sequence). The CDR3 sequence is 14 residues long. As DNA, the CDR3 is TGTGCCAGTAGTATTCGGGGAGAATGGGATACGCAGTATTTT. This codes for CASSIRGEWDTQYF.

Comment on this clone: At one end, the junction sequence differs from germline, possibly due to a read error. J is TRBJ2-4 and V is TRBV7-2; D is undetermined. This CDR3 comprises 15 residues. The V gene's germline CDR1 is SGHTA and CDR2 FQGNSA. The CDR3 spells CASNLGASKKNIQYF. CDR3 DNA: TGTGCCAGCAACTTAGGCGCTAGTAAAAAAAACATTCAGTACTTC.

CDR3 sequence reads: CASSVGSTGELFF. The CDR3 nucleotides are TGTGCCAGCAGTGTGGGGAGCACCGGGGAGCTGTTTTTT. This chain uses TRBV6-4 with TRBJ2-2, with D possibly TRBD2 on 5 matching bases. Germline V gives CDR1 MRHNA, CDR2 SNTAGT. The ends were cut back, 4 bases at V and 4 bases at J, with 7 bases in the middle. The CDR3 loop spans 13 amino acids.

V usage is TRBV3-1 (or the pseudogene TRBV3-2) and J usage is TRBJ2-3; TRBD1 aligns across 12 bases. V lost 4 bases and J lost 1; bases outside the gene matches: 15. The CDR3 totals 20 residues. Germline CDR1 LGHDT, CDR2 YNNKEL (reference sequence). Here the CDR3 DNA reads TGTGCCAGCAGCCTTGGGACAGGGGGCGCGAGGGTCAAAGGCACAGATACGCAGTATTTT. Protein: CASSLGTGGARVKGTDTQYF.

This sequence joins TRBV27 and TRBJ2-7, with a weak D call TRBD1 (6 bases). In germline, CDR1 is MNHEY, CDR2 SMNVEV (reference sequence). CDR3 size: 15 residues. With 6 bases removed from V and 2 bases from J, the gap between germline ends came to 17 bases. This CDR3 is CASRRDTETTYEQYF. CDR3 coding DNA: TGTGCCAGCAGACGGGACACCGAGACCACCTACGAGCAGTACTTC.

The V call is TRBV18, the J call TRBJ2-5; D is undetermined. With 5 bases removed from V and 5 bases from J, the gap between germline ends came to 15 bases. Germline CDR1 reads KGHSH; CDR2 reads LQKENI. The CDR3 loop spans 14 amino acids. CDR3 sequence (DNA): TGTGCCAGCTCAACGGCAGGTGGTGGGGAGACCCAGTACTTC. Translating it yields CASSTAGGGETQYF.

This sequence joins TRBV3-1 (or the pseudogene TRBV3-2) and TRBJ1-1; D unclear. Germline V gives CDR1 LGHDT, CDR2 YNNKEL (reference sequence). Trimming removed 1 base from V and 0 bases from J, with 9 bases in between. The CDR3 is 15 amino acids. The CDR3 nucleotides are TGTGCCAGCAGCCAAGTTATCTTTTTGAACACTGAAGCTTTCTTT. Translated, it gives CASSQVIFLNTEAFF.

The chain links TRBV10-3 to TRBJ2-1; TRBD1 matches 7 bases. With V trimmed by 6 bases and J by 8 bases, 10 bases remained unmatched. The CDR3 consists of 14 residues. The V gene's germline CDR1 is ENHRY and CDR2 SYGVKD. CDR3 loop: CAISPRTGTDEQFF. The DNA for the CDR3 is TGTGCCATCAGCCCTAGGACAGGAACCGATGAGCAGTTCTTC.